This T cell receptor beta chain came from a study of blood T cell repertoires in COVID-19. About the research overall: COVID-19 samples, acute and convalescent, were from the United States, Italy and Spain. PBMCs, B-cell-depleted T cells, or T cells provided the cDNA or gDNA that made up the material.

The CDR3 contains 12 residues. V shed 4 bases and J shed 2 bases, with 5 bases lying between them. Germline values: CDR1 MNHEY, CDR2 SVGAGI. Authors' processing steps: Reference gene primer amplification gave estimated nucleated cell counts. Some clones are missing from TCRdb's copy, which holds only in-frame ones; the method was immunoSEQ multiplex PCR. V, J and clone size are those of that table, while D and trimming were read from the DNA. The repertoire holds about 70,000 clones, with more than 65% as singletons. This chain uses TRBV6-5 with TRBJ1-1; unclear D gene. This clonotype was sampled from a woman of 80 years or more with active or convalescent COVID-19. Sequencing input: peripheral blood. The DNA for the CDR3 is TGTGCCAGCAGTTTTACTAACACTGAAGCTTTCTTT. Residues: CASSFTNTEAFF.